These 24 T cell receptor beta chains share one sample of origin, sequenced in a study of siplizumab effects on memory and regulatory T cells. The method was immunoSEQ multiplex PCR; TCRdb's version includes in-frame clones alone and lacks a portion of them. Of 90,000 to 95,000 clones listed, over 85% are singletons. Sequences were obtained from CD8+ T cells sorted from blood. These receptors all stem from a human donor in good health.

The J gene is TRBJ2-7, the V gene TRBV25-1; D possibly matches TRBD1 or TRBD2 (5 bases each). CDR1 MGHDK and CDR2 SYGVNS come from the germline V gene. With 4 bases removed from V and 5 bases from J, the gap between germline ends came to 6 bases. This CDR3 is built from 11 residues. This CDR3 is CASSVGDEQYF. The CDR3 DNA sequence: TGTGCCAGCAGTGTGGGGGACGAGCAGTACTTC.

The CDR3 spells CASSGQGATNEKLFF. In DNA form, the CDR3 reads TGTGCCAGCAGCGGACAGGGAGCAACTAATGAAAAACTGTTTTTT. The chain has TRBV7-8 and TRBJ1-4; 8 bases are shared with TRBD1. Trimming took 5 bases from V and 0 from J; bases not matched to a gene: 2. This CDR3 contains 15 residues. The germline CDR1 and CDR2 sequences are SGHVS and FQNEAQ.

The chain joins TRBV18 to TRBJ1-2; 8 nucleotides agree with TRBD1. The J segment lost 4 bases and the V segment lost 4 bases, leaving 8 bases of the junction unmatched. The CDR3 contains 15 residues. CDR1 and CDR2 (germline): KGHSH, LQKENI. The CDR3 DNA follows: TGTGCCAGCTCACAACAGGGACAGGCCATCTATGGCTACACCTTC. Encoded protein: CASSQQGQAIYGYTF.

The gene calls are TRBV29-1 and TRBJ2-1; D is possibly TRBD2 (6 bases). Germline loops: CDR1 SQVTM, CDR2 ANQGSEA. The ends were cut back, 3 bases at V and 12 bases at J, with 21 bases in the middle. The CDR3 extends over 14 amino acids. The CDR3 DNA follows: TGCAGCGTTGAGGGCCTAGCGCTCTCCTGGGGGCAGTTCTTC. Protein sequence: CSVEGLALSWGQFF.

The chain couples TRBV9 to TRBJ2-3; 7 bases match TRBD2. Per the germline V gene, CDR1 is SGDLS and CDR2 is YYNGEE. Germline trimming cut 4 bases from V and 0 bases from J; bases unmatched to any gene: 8. CDR3 size: 16 residues. The CDR3 is CASSSLGGTSTDTQYF. The CDR3 DNA sequence: TGTGCCAGCAGCTCCCTCGGGGGGACGAGCACAGATACGCAGTATTTT.

This chain links TRBV10-3 with TRBJ2-1, with D possibly being TRBD1 (6 bases). V was trimmed by 6 bases and J by 2 bases, leaving 17 bases between them. Per the germline V gene, CDR1 is ENHRY and CDR2 is SYGVKD. This CDR3 is built from 16 residues. The chain's CDR3 is CAISQTWTAPYNEQFF. In DNA, the CDR3 is TGTGCCATCAGCCAGACCTGGACAGCGCCCTACAATGAGCAGTTCTTC.

The chain couples TRBV4-1 to TRBJ2-7; possible D gene TRBD1, 6 bases. CDR1 is MGHRA and CDR2 is YSYEKL in the germline V gene. CDR3 length equals 12 residues. The CDR3 DNA reads as TGCGCAAGTGGCAGGGGCAACTACGAGCAGTACTTC. Translating it yields CASGRGNYEQYF.

The chain carries TRBV6-1 and TRBJ1-2; possible D gene TRBD1, 6 bases. V shed 0 bases and J shed 1 base, with 12 bases lying between them. The CDR3 is made up of 16 amino acids. Germline CDR1 and CDR2: MNHNS and SASEGT. CDR3 protein: CASSEAAGEINYGYTF. The CDR3, as DNA: TGTGCCAGCAGTGAAGCGGCAGGGGAGATTAACTATGGCTACACCTTC.

The chain carries TRBV6-5 and TRBJ1-3; unclear D gene. From germline, CDR1 is MNHEY and CDR2 SVGAGI. The germline V and J ends were trimmed by 0 bases and 2 bases, with 11 bases remaining between them. This CDR3 has 16 amino acids. CDR3 loop: CASSYSGNPTGNTIYF. DNA for the CDR3: TGTGCCAGCAGTTACTCCGGCAATCCCACTGGAAACACCATATATTTT.

The gene calls are TRBV7-3 and TRBJ2-3; the match to TRBD2 covers 8 bases. Germline V gene lookup returns CDR1 SGHTA and CDR2 FQGTGA. After removal of 4 bases from V and 0 bases from J, the junction contained 6 bases not matched to a gene. CDR3 size: 16 residues. The CDR3 sequence is CASSSPSSGSTDTQYF. The CDR3 bases are TGTGCCAGCAGCTCTCCGTCTAGCGGGAGCACAGATACGCAGTATTTT.

This chain uses TRBV27 with TRBJ2-7, with D possibly matching TRBD1 (5 bases). Per germline, CDR1 MNHEY and CDR2 SMNVEV (reference sequence). The CDR3 extends over 13 amino acids. Trimming shortened V by 7 bases and J by 5 bases, and 15 bases separated the two germline ends. In DNA form, the CDR3 reads TGTGCCAGCAAACCAGGGCCTGGTGACGAGCAGTACTTC. Its protein is CASKPGPGDEQYF.

The rearrangement uses TRBV4-1 and TRBJ1-5; a possible D gene is TRBD1 (6 bases). V lost 5 bases and J lost 5, with 13 bases in between. This CDR3 has 14 residues. Germline V CDR1 and CDR2: MGHRA, YSYEKL. CDR3 amino acids: CASSDGQRYQPQHF. CDR3 in DNA: TGCGCCAGCAGCGACGGACAGAGATATCAGCCCCAGCATTTT.

This chain joins TRBV6-6 and TRBJ1-2; TRBD1 might be the D (5 bases). Germline V gives CDR1 MNHNY, CDR2 SVGAGI (reference sequence). Trimming pared 10 bases from V and 6 bases from J, leaving 9 bases between. This CDR3 region has 10 residues. CDR3: CATRVDGYTF. The CDR3 region has the DNA TGTGCCACCAGGGTGGATGGCTACACCTTC.

V gene TRBV30 combines with J gene TRBJ2-2; 7 positions match TRBD2. The V gene end was trimmed by 5 bases and the J gene end by 6 bases; junction bases not matched to a gene: 6. The CDR3 is 13 amino acids. Germline values: CDR1 GTSNPN, CDR2 SVGIG (reference sequence). The chain's CDR3 is CAWGGREAGELFF. The DNA for the CDR3 is TGTGCCTGGGGGGGGAGGGAAGCCGGGGAGCTGTTTTTT.

The chain links TRBV7-8 to TRBJ2-7, with a weak D call TRBD2 (6 bases). The germline V and J ends were trimmed by 3 bases and 2 bases, with 14 bases remaining between them. The CDR3 is made up of 15 amino acids. Germline assignment: CDR1 SGHVS and CDR2 FQNEAQ. CDR3 sequence (DNA): TGTGCCAGCAGCTTCGGCGGGGCGATAACCTACGAGCAGTACTTC. Its protein product is CASSFGGAITYEQYF.

The chain uses TRBV5-1 and TRBJ2-7; D is ambiguous. Deletions cut 3 bases from V and 0 bases from J, with 7 bases between. The CDR3 runs 13 residues. Germline CDR1 reads SGHRS; CDR2 reads YFSETQ. The DNA of the CDR3 is TGCGCCAGCAGCTACGGGTCCTCCTACGAGCAGTACTTC. It encodes CASSYGSSYEQYF.

The chain joins TRBV6-5 to TRBJ1-4; D gene uncertain. The CDR3 extends over 14 amino acids. The V and J ends lost 2 bases and 3 bases respectively, with 7 bases between them. Germline V CDR1 and CDR2: MNHEY, SVGAGI. As DNA, the CDR3 is TGTGCCAGCAGTTACGGGGTGCCTAATGAAAAACTGTTTTTT. Amino acids: CASSYGVPNEKLFF.

This clone appeared a single time. The chain is built from TRBV7-6 and TRBJ2-7; D not certain. V was pared by 1 base and J by 0 bases, with 10 bases between. The CDR3 sequence is 15 residues long. Germline assignment: CDR1 SGHVS and CDR2 FNYEAQ. This CDR3 reads CASSLEGLSSYEQYF. The CDR3 DNA is TGTGCCAGCAGCTTAGAAGGTCTGAGCTCCTACGAGCAGTACTTC.

The chain combines TRBV7-6 with TRBJ1-2; 7 bases match TRBD1. Germline assignment: CDR1 SGHVS and CDR2 FNYEAQ. The trim removed 5 bases at V and 2 bases at J, leaving 14 bases unmatched. The CDR3 covers 17 residues. The CDR3 DNA reads TGTGCCAGCAGCCTACAGACCCCACAGGGGCGGAACTATGGCTACACCTTC. The encoded protein is CASSLQTPQGRNYGYTF.

This chain links TRBV6-1 with TRBJ1-1, with D maybe TRBD1 (6 bases). V was trimmed by 2 bases and J by 5 bases, leaving 12 bases between them. This CDR3 has 14 amino acids. Germline assignment: CDR1 MNHNS and CDR2 SASEGT. CDR3 sequence: CASSESYRVTEAFF. The DNA for the CDR3 is TGTGCCAGCAGTGAAAGTTACAGGGTAACTGAAGCTTTCTTT.

This chain links TRBV18 with TRBJ2-7; 7 bases fit TRBD2. The CDR3 runs to 15 residues. Germline CDR1 is KGHSH and CDR2 is LQKENI. The junction had 12 bases not matched to a gene; V was cut back by 4 bases and J by 6 bases. This CDR3 is CASSRLAAPLLEQYF. CDR3 in DNA: TGTGCCAGCTCACGGCTAGCGGCCCCTTTACTCGAGCAGTACTTC.

This chain links TRBV5-6 with TRBJ1-3, with TRBD1 as a possible D gene (5 bases). Germline CDR1 SGHDT, CDR2 YYEEEE. The germline V and J ends were trimmed by 3 bases and 7 bases, with 17 bases remaining between them. The CDR3 covers 15 residues. CDR3 sequence: CASSWPQEEGNTIYF. The CDR3 DNA reads TGTGCCAGCAGCTGGCCACAGGAGGAGGGCAACACCATATATTTT.

The chain employs TRBV4-3 and TRBJ1-1; 7 bases align to TRBD1. The length of the CDR3 is 15 residues. The germline V gene has CDR1 LGHNA and CDR2 YSLEER. V lost 3 bases, J lost 9 bases, and 13 bases stayed unmatched. The CDR3 DNA sequence: TGCGCCAGCAGCCATTCAAACCCTGACAGGGAGAAAGCTTTCTTT. Translated, it gives CASSHSNPDREKAFF.

This sequence joins TRBV6-1 and TRBJ1-1; D is undetermined. Germline CDR1 is MNHNS and CDR2 is SASEGT. V was trimmed by 5 bases and J by 5 bases, leaving 9 bases between them. This CDR3 comprises 12 residues. CDR3 protein: CASSRGKTEAFF. The DNA for the CDR3 is TGTGCCAGCAGTAGAGGGAAAACTGAAGCTTTCTTT.